The 10 T cell receptor beta chains given below trace back to one sample, sequenced in a study of shared clonotypes between healthy human individuals. The protocol was immunoSEQ multiplex PCR, while the TCRdb copy is restricted to in-frame clones and leaves out a portion. This table has some 500,000 clones, roughly three quarters appearing once. Material for sequencing was PBMCs. The receptors stem from a woman aged 40 to 50 in good health. Some clones in this sample may be carry-over from other donors' samples.

The chain employs TRBV2 and TRBJ2-5; weak D call: TRBD2 (6 bases). CDR1 is SNHLY and CDR2 is FYNNEI in the germline V gene. The CDR3 contains 12 residues. V was pared by 8 bases and J by 2 bases, with 9 bases between. CDR3 sequence reads: CASRGNQETQYF. The CDR3 region has the DNA TGTGCCAGCCGGGGGAATCAAGAGACCCAGTACTTC. The full variable domain, rest sourced from reference TRBV2 and TRBJ2-5, is EPEVTQTPSHQVTQMGQEVILRCVPISNHLYFYWYRQILGQKVEFLVSFYNNEISEKSEIFDDQFSVERPDGSNFTLKIRSTKLEDSAMYFCASRGNQETQYFGPGTRLLVL.

The rearrangement uses TRBV7-2 and TRBJ2-1; the D gene could be TRBD1 or TRBD2 (5 bases each). V was trimmed by 5 bases and J by 10 bases, leaving 24 bases between them. The germline gives CDR1 SGHTA, CDR2 FQGNSA. The CDR3 totals 16 residues. The CDR3 nucleotides are TGTGCCAGCAGCCCTCCGGGGACCAAAAGATCTAAGGAGCAGTTCTTC. Amino acids: CASSPPGTKRSKEQFF.

The chain uses TRBV19 and TRBJ1-1, with TRBD1 matching 7 bases. CDR3 length equals 14 residues. Germline V CDR1 and CDR2: LNHDA, SQIVND (reference sequence). V lost 2 bases to trimming and J lost 6 bases; unmatched junction nucleotides: 6. The CDR3 DNA sequence: TGTGCCAGTAGTATAAAGGGGGCCCTCTCTGAAGCTTTCTTT. Its translation: CASSIKGALSEAFF.

This clone was counted a single time. This chain uses TRBV10-1 with TRBJ2-7, with a possible D match to TRBD1 (5 bases). Trimming removed 0 bases from V and 4 bases from J, with 10 bases in between. The CDR3 covers 14 residues. Germline V gene lookup returns CDR1 WNHNN and CDR2 SYGVQD (reference sequence). Written as DNA, the CDR3 is TGCGCCAGCAGTGAGTCGGGCAGGGTATACGAGCAGTACTTC. Translated: CASSESGRVYEQYF.

CDR3 in amino acids: CASSLFSSGDEQYF. Here the CDR3 DNA reads TGTGCCAGCAGTTTATTTAGTAGTGGAGACGAGCAGTACTTC. The chain employs TRBV27 and TRBJ2-7; D remains unclear. This CDR3 comprises 14 residues. CDR1 is MNHEY, CDR2 SMNVEV, per germline (reference sequence). V was clipped by 1 base and J by 5 bases, with 12 bases between them.

V usage is TRBV10-3 and J usage is TRBJ1-4; 12 bases fit TRBD1. The CDR3 has 15 residues. The V gene end was trimmed by 8 bases and the J gene end by 8 bases; junction bases not matched to a gene: 9. Germline loops: CDR1 ENHRY, CDR2 SYGVKD. The CDR3 DNA sequence: TGTGCCATCCGGGCTGCCGGGACAGGGGGCGAAAAACTGTTTTTT. Its protein product is CAIRAAGTGGEKLFF.

The chain is built from TRBV4-3 and TRBJ2-5; D remains ambiguous. Per the germline V gene, CDR1 is LGHNA and CDR2 is YSLEER. The CDR3 is made up of 15 amino acids. V was cut by 2 bases and J by 2 bases, with 12 bases left in between. The CDR3: CASSQLGGEQETQYF. The CDR3, as DNA: TGCGCCAGCAGCCAACTAGGCGGTGAACAAGAGACCCAGTACTTC.

This clone turned up a few times. It differs at one base from a far larger clone, so likely a read error. This specimen includes other DNA sequences encoding the same CDR3. J is TRBJ2-3 and V is TRBV27; D is unclear. Looked up from germline, CDR1 is MNHEY and CDR2 is SMNVEV (reference sequence). Trimming took off 7 bases at V and 9 bases at J, with 17 bases between the two ends. The CDR3 is made up of 13 amino acids. CDR3 protein: CASTRSHGDTQYF. CDR3 coding DNA: TGTGCCAGCACAAGGTCCCACGGTGACACGCAGTATTTT.

The J gene is TRBJ1-3, the V gene TRBV7-2, with D hard to call. The CDR3 loop spans 13 amino acids. Trimming removed 1 base from V and 6 bases from J, with 7 bases in between. The germline CDR1 and CDR2 sequences are SGHTA and FQGNSA. The CDR3 sequence is CASSLEVVNTIYF. The CDR3 nucleotides are TGTGCCAGCAGCTTAGAAGTGGTAAACACCATATATTTT.

The rearrangement uses TRBV11-3 and TRBJ2-7; 9 bases match TRBD2. Germline V gene data show CDR1 as SGHNT and CDR2 as YENEEA. The CDR3 consists of 15 residues. V shed 5 bases and J 4 bases; nucleotides not matched to a gene: 9. The CDR3 DNA follows: TGTGCCAGCAGCCAAGGGGTAGCGGGAGCGTACGAGCAGTACTTC. It specifies CASSQGVAGAYEQYF.